There are many counts of the clone carrying this T cell receptor (beta chain). Unique molecular identifiers were used in preparing the TCRbeta library. TCRdb ran MiXCR on the PCR reads and lists one entry per CDR3 protein. Of 60,000 to 80,000 distinct CDR3 sequences listed, 6% to 8.5% are singletons. This specimen comes from a study of T-cell reconstitution after alpha-beta-depleted transplantation in children. The origin of this receptor is a human donor who donated a stem cell graft to a child with acute lymphoblastic leukemia. The starting material was PBMCs from the stem cell graft donor, obtained from the stem cell graft.

The CDR3 reads CASSSQGWGSETQYF. The CDR3 nucleotides are TGTGCCAGCAGCAGCCAGGGTTGGGGGAGTGAGACCCAGTACTTC. The V and J genes are TRBV7-2 and TRBJ2-5; the D gene could be TRBD1 or TRBD2 (5 bases each). Looked up from germline, CDR1 is SGHTA and CDR2 is FQGNSA. The CDR3 contains 15 residues. V gave up 5 bases and J gave up 5 bases, with 18 bases separating them. Filled out from reference TRBV7-2 and TRBJ2-5, the complete variable domain reads GAGVSQSPSNKVTEKGKDVELRCDPISGHTALYWYRQSLGQGLEFLIYFQGNSAPDKSGLPSDRFSAERTGGSVSTLTIQRTQQEDSAVYLCASSSQGWGSETQYFGPGTRLLVL.